This is a list of T cell receptor beta chains from one sample in a study of T cell repertoires in cytomegalovirus infection. TCRdb re-called the reads with MiXCR, one entry per CDR3 protein. The sample contains tens of thousands of distinct CDR3 sequences, 4% of which appear only once. Sequencing input: PBMCs. The receptor set was obtained from a human donor in good health (CMV status not recorded). Some clones in this sample may be carry-over from other donors' samples. The CDR3 runs from the conserved cysteine through the conserved F or W. Rows may omit the clone size; those that give it use once, few, many or a size class.

J gene: TRBJ2-7
V gene: TRBV18
clone size: few
CDR3 protein: CASSPGSGSEQYF

J gene: TRBJ2-5
V gene: TRBV7-2
clone size: many
CDR3 protein: CASSLASRNPKETQYF

J gene: TRBJ2-7
V gene: TRBV7-2
clone size: many
CDR3 protein: CASSLATFEQYF

J gene: TRBJ1-1
V gene: TRBV7-2
clone size: many
CDR3 protein: CASSRGAFEAFF

J gene: TRBJ1-3
V gene: TRBV7-2
clone size: many
CDR3 protein: CASSPLATGTIYF

J gene: TRBJ1-5
V gene: TRBV12-3/TRBV12-4
clone size: many
CDR3 protein: CASRLGVGQPQHF

J gene: TRBJ1-1
V gene: TRBV7-6
clone size: many
CDR3 protein: CASSLLEVNTEAFF

J gene: TRBJ2-5
V gene: TRBV7-2
clone size: -
CDR3 protein: CASSKPGQGWETQYF

J gene: TRBJ2-5
V gene: TRBV7-2
clone size: many
CDR3 protein: CASSLGAGMGQETQYF

J gene: TRBJ1-4
V gene: TRBV7-2
clone size: many
CDR3 protein: CASSFRTATNEKLFF

J gene: TRBJ1-5
V gene: TRBV2
clone size: many
CDR3 protein: CASSRTRNSNQPQHF

J gene: TRBJ1-2
V gene: TRBV7-2
clone size: many
CDR3 protein: CASSLDRALNYGYTF

J gene: TRBJ1-2
V gene: TRBV29-1
clone size: many
CDR3 protein: CTIQDTYNYGYTF

J gene: TRBJ2-1
V gene: TRBV7-9
clone size: many
CDR3 protein: CASEEGNEQFF

J gene: TRBJ1-4
V gene: TRBV7-9
clone size: many
CDR3 protein: CASSLKGATNEKLFF

J gene: TRBJ2-7
V gene: TRBV2
clone size: many
CDR3 protein: CASSEQGWNYEQYF

J gene: TRBJ2-2
V gene: TRBV12-3/TRBV12-4
clone size: -
CDR3 protein: CASSPRGELFF

J gene: TRBJ1-1
V gene: TRBV20-1
clone size: many
CDR3 protein: CSARDPGGPTEAFF

J gene: TRBJ2-7
V gene: TRBV7-2
clone size: many
CDR3 protein: CASSLAREQYF

J gene: TRBJ2-6
V gene: TRBV5-6
clone size: -
CDR3 protein: CASSPPGVGANVLTF

J gene: TRBJ2-1
V gene: TRBV5-1
clone size: many
CDR3 protein: CASSLVDLINEQFF

J gene: TRBJ2-3
V gene: TRBV6-1
clone size: many
CDR3 protein: CASSDAGSSTDTQYF

J gene: TRBJ2-7
V gene: TRBV6-2/TRBV6-3
clone size: few
CDR3 protein: CASRPTGSYEQYF

J gene: TRBJ1-2
V gene: TRBV19
clone size: many
CDR3 protein: CASSIDLGGSGYTF

J gene: TRBJ2-1
V gene: TRBV7-6
clone size: many
CDR3 protein: CASSKSRLAEYNEQFF

J gene: TRBJ1-6
V gene: TRBV7-2
clone size: many
CDR3 protein: CASSLIRGSPLHF

J gene: TRBJ2-2
V gene: TRBV7-9
clone size: few
CDR3 protein: CASSYGSAGTGELFF

J gene: TRBJ1-5
V gene: TRBV29-1
clone size: many
CDR3 protein: CSTQDHSNQPQHF

J gene: TRBJ2-2
V gene: TRBV7-2
clone size: many
CDR3 protein: CASSPRGGNTGELFF

J gene: TRBJ2-3
V gene: TRBV7-2
clone size: few
CDR3 protein: CASSQGVSSTDTQYF

J gene: TRBJ2-7
V gene: TRBV11-2
clone size: many
CDR3 protein: CASSTGGRDYEQYF

J gene: TRBJ2-1
V gene: TRBV7-3
clone size: many
CDR3 protein: CASSPRLAGGWEQFF

J gene: TRBJ1-1
V gene: TRBV7-4
clone size: many
CDR3 protein: CASSSTGGDTEAFF

J gene: TRBJ2-7
V gene: TRBV7-2
clone size: many
CDR3 protein: CASSSLGLASYEQYF

J gene: TRBJ1-5
V gene: TRBV7-2
clone size: many
CDR3 protein: CASSFQGQPQHF

J gene: TRBJ2-1
V gene: TRBV5-6
clone size: many
CDR3 protein: CASSLGQGREQFF

J gene: TRBJ2-7
V gene: TRBV7-9
clone size: many
CDR3 protein: CASSRDFSYEQYF

J gene: TRBJ1-6
V gene: TRBV12-5
clone size: few
CDR3 protein: CASGLGTAYNSPLHF

J gene: TRBJ1-2
V gene: TRBV7-2
clone size: many
CDR3 protein: CASSPARDRVFGYTF

J gene: TRBJ1-4
V gene: TRBV7-2
clone size: many
CDR3 protein: CASSRQGFANEKLFF

J gene: TRBJ2-1
V gene: TRBV7-2
clone size: many
CDR3 protein: CASTGLAGGRREQFF

J gene: TRBJ2-7
V gene: TRBV7-2
clone size: medium-sized
CDR3 protein: CASSQYKTSAAYF

J gene: TRBJ2-7
V gene: TRBV4-1
clone size: many
CDR3 protein: CASTPVRGDRDSYEQYF

J gene: TRBJ2-3
V gene: TRBV7-2
clone size: many
CDR3 protein: CASSPAGRSTDTQYF

J gene: TRBJ2-6
V gene: TRBV12-3/TRBV12-4
clone size: many
CDR3 protein: CASSSQTGQYSGANVLTF

J gene: TRBJ2-1
V gene: TRBV28
clone size: many
CDR3 protein: CASSAGGTSLYNEQFF

J gene: TRBJ1-2
V gene: TRBV6-5
clone size: -
CDR3 protein: CASSQGKAGYGYTF

J gene: TRBJ1-5
V gene: TRBV20-1
clone size: -
CDR3 protein: CSAGQEYSNQPQHF

J gene: TRBJ1-4
V gene: TRBV7-9
clone size: many
CDR3 protein: CASSLDTGGGEKLFF

J gene: TRBJ2-4
V gene: TRBV19
clone size: many
CDR3 protein: CASTSTGVAKNIQYF

J gene: TRBJ2-1
V gene: TRBV24-1
clone size: many
CDR3 protein: CATSDSGQGANEQFF

J gene: TRBJ2-7
V gene: TRBV7-2
clone size: many
CDR3 protein: CASSRRQGREVQYF

J gene: TRBJ2-7
V gene: TRBV7-2
clone size: many
CDR3 protein: CASRAGSYSYEQYF

J gene: TRBJ1-2
V gene: TRBV5-1
clone size: many
CDR3 protein: CASSFDSANYGYTF

J gene: TRBJ1-2
V gene: TRBV7-2
clone size: many
CDR3 protein: CASSPIFGDYYGYTF